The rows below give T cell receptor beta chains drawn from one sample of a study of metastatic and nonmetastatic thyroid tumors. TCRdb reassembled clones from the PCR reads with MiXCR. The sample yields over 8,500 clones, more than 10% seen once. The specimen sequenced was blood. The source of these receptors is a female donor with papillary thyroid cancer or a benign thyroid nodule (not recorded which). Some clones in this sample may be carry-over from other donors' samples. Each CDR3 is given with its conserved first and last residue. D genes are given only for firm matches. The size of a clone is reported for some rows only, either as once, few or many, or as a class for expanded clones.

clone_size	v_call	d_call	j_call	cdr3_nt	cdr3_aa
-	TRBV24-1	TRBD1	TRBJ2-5	TGTGCCACCGACAGGGGGCCTGGAGATGCCCAGTACTTC	CATDRGPGDAQYF
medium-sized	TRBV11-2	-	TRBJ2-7	TGTGCCAGCAGCTTAGTAGAGGGCTCCTACGAGCAGTACTTC	CASSLVEGSYEQYF
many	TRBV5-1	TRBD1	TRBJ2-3	TGCGCCAGCAGCCAGGGACAGGGGAAAGATACGCAGTATTTT	CASSQGQGKDTQYF
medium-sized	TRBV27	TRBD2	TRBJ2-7	TGTGCCAGCAGTGAGGGGGGACTAGGTCTACGCTACGAGCAGTACTTC	CASSEGGLGLRYEQYF
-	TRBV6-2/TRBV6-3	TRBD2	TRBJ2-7	TGTGCCAGCAGTTACGGCGGGGGGCATTTCGAGCAGTACTTC	CASSYGGGHFEQYF
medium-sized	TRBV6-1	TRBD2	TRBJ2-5	TGTGCCAGCAGCAATAGCGGGGATAAGACCCAGTACTTC	CASSNSGDKTQYF
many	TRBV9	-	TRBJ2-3	TGTGCCAGCACCCCTAGCACAGATACGCAGTATTTT	CASTPSTDTQYF
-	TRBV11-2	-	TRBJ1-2	TGTGCCAGCAGCTCCGATACGTCCTATGGCTACACCTTC	CASSSDTSYGYTF
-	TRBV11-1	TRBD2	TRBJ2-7	TGTGCCAGCAGCCGGGGGGGAAACTACGAGCAGTACTTC	CASSRGGNYEQYF
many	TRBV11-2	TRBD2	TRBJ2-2	TGTGCCAGCAGCGCCAGCGGGGGAGACACCGGGGAGCTGTTTTTT	CASSASGGDTGELFF
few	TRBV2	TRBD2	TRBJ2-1	TGTGCCAGCAGGGGGGGAGGGCCCGCCTACAATGAGCAGTTCTTC	CASRGGGPAYNEQFF
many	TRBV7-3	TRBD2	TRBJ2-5	TGTGCCAGCAGCTTTTCCGGGACTAGCGGGAGTGAGACCCAGTACTTC	CASSFSGTSGSETQYF
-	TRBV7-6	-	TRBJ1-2	TGTGTCAGAAGCCAGCGCCGAGGGGACGGCTACACCTTC	CVRSQRRGDGYTF
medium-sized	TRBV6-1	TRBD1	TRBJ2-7	TGTGCCAGCAGTGAACTGACAGGGTACTACGAGCAGTACTTC	CASSELTGYYEQYF
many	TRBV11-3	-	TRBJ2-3	TGTGCCAGCAGCTTAGGTGGCGGAAGCCTCGGCACAGATACGCAGTATTTT	CASSLGGGSLGTDTQYF
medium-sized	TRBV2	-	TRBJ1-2	TGTGCCAGCAGTACGGACGGCAGGACCGCCGGCTACACCTTC	CASSTDGRTAGYTF
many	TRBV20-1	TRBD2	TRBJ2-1	TGCAGTGCTAGAGGTCTCAGCGGGGCGAGCTCCTACAATGAGCAGTTCTTC	CSARGLSGASSYNEQFF
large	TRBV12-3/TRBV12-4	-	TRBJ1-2	TGTGCCAGCAGCAGGTCGACAGAGCCTTTCTTCGGCTACACCTTC	CASSRSTEPFFGYTF
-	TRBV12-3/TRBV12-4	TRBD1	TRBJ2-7	TGTGCCAGCAGTTCGTTCAGGGGGCTAAGATCCTACGAGCAGTACTTC	CASSSFRGLRSYEQYF
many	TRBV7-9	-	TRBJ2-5	TGTGCCAGCAGCTTGAGGGGTTTAGAAGAGACCCAGTACTTC	CASSLRGLEETQYF
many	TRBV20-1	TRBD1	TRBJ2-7	TGCAGTGCTAGACCCGGACAGGGCTGGCGCGAGCAGTACTTC	CSARPGQGWREQYF
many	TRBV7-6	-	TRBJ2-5	TGTGCCAGCAGCGCTCAAGGAGGGGGCGTGGAGACCCAGTACTTC	CASSAQGGGVETQYF
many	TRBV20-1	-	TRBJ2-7	TGCAGTGCTAGAGGGCTACCCAATACCTACGAGCAGTACTTC	CSARGLPNTYEQYF
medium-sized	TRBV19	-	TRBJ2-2	TGTGCCAGTAGTATCAGAAGGGCCAACACCGGGGAGCTGTTTTTT	CASSIRRANTGELFF
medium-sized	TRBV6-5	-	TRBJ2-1	TGTGCCAGCAGTTACCGTCCCGGAACGGGGAATGAGCAGTTCTTC	CASSYRPGTGNEQFF
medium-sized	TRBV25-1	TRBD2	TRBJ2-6	TGTGCCAGCAGTCCCCCTAGCGGGGGGCTCTCTGGGGCCAACGTCCTGACTTTC	CASSPPSGGLSGANVLTF
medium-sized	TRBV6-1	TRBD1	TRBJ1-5	TGTGCCAGCAGCCGCTCTCCGGGACAGGGGACTAGTCAGCCCCAGCATTTT	CASSRSPGQGTSQPQHF
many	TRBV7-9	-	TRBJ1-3	TGTGCCAGCAGCTCCCAGGGGAGCGGAAACACCATATATTTT	CASSSQGSGNTIYF
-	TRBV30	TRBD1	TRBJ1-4	TGTGCCTGGAGCGCACTTCAGGGGGCCTACGAAAAACTGTTTTTT	CAWSALQGAYEKLFF